This TCR beta chain emerged from a study of blood T cell repertoires in COVID-19. Study-level background: There were acute and convalescent COVID-19 samples, and they came from the United States, Italy and Spain. T cells, B-cell-depleted T cells, or PBMCs supplied cDNA or gDNA.

CDR3 length: 18 amino acids. The V gene lost 2 bases and the J gene lost 2 bases, with 21 bases spanning the gap. Germline CDR1 is KGHSH and CDR2 is LQKENI. In the source study's methods: Amplification with reference gene primers provided the estimates of nucleated cell counts. Produced via immunoSEQ multiplex PCR; TCRdb's table is partial and in-frame only. The DNA was the basis for D and trimming; V, J and clone size are from that table. The data hold about 490,000 clones, with approximately 83% observed a single time. The sample taken for sequencing was peripheral blood. The TCR sequence derives from a human donor in a cohort sampled during active COVID-19. This sequence joins TRBV18 and TRBJ2-5; tentatively, D is TRBD1 (5 bases). CDR3 region: CASSPDFRAAVLQETQYF. In nucleotides, the CDR3 is TGTGCCAGCTCACCAGATTTCAGGGCGGCGGTACTACAAGAGACCCAGTACTTC.